The clone carrying this TCR beta chain has only a few counts. This record belongs to a study of T cell responses to AZD1222 COVID-19 vaccine. V shed 4 bases and J shed 2 bases, with 9 bases lying between them. Germline CDR1 and CDR2: SEHNR and FQNEAQ (reference sequence). CDR3 length: 13 residues. Measured with immunoSEQ multiplex PCR; TCRdb has only the in-frame clones, and not every one. The repertoire holds over 55,000 clones, with about 83% as singletons. V is TRBV7-9 and J is TRBJ2-7; possibly TRBD2 for D (5 bases). The specimen was peripheral blood, collected 28 days after the second AZD1222 dose. This clonotype originated in an adult who received the AZD1222 COVID-19 vaccine. The CDR3 reads CASSSAETYEQYF. CDR3 sequence (DNA): TGTGCCAGCAGCTCAGCGGAGACCTACGAGCAGTACTTC.